This T cell receptor (beta chain) was sequenced in a study of response to subunit inactivated influenza vaccine. Broader study findings: That few new T cells are recruited by each seasonal influenza vaccination was the authors' suggestion.

TCRdb used MiXCR to reprocess the RT-PCR reads, holding one entry per CDR3 protein. The sample contains around 850,000 distinct CDR3 sequences, around 20% of which appear only once. The CDR3 covers 14 residues. The ends were cut back, 2 bases at V and 11 bases at J, with 18 bases in the middle. Germline values: CDR1 SGHTA, CDR2 FQGNSA. To note about this clonotype: No antigen is known for it.

The chain recombines TRBV7-2 with TRBJ1-1; no definite D call. The receptor's source is a man aged 50 to 60 who received an inactivated influenza vaccine. The specimen was PBMCs from blood, collected 4 to 6 days after vaccination. CDR3 amino acids: CASSLHLAATGAFF. CDR3 nucleotides: TGTGCCAGCAGCTTACATCTTGCCGCAACCGGGGCTTTCTTT.